The 31 T cell receptor beta chains given below trace back to one sample, sequenced in a study of control samples from healthy donors and cancer patients. Libraries were prepared by immunoSEQ multiplex PCR; TCRdb keeps only in-frame clonotypes and omits some of them. This table holds 130,000 or so clones, 91% found once. The sequenced material came from blood. The receptors derive from a man aged 18 to 30 in good health.

The chain joins TRBV27 to TRBJ1-1; the D is unclear. Germline CDR1 MNHEY, CDR2 SMNVEV (reference sequence). Trimming left V 6 bases short and J 4 bases short, with 12 bases between. CDR3 length equals 13 residues. CDR3 sequence reads: CASRKWGITEAFF. DNA of the CDR3: TGTGCCAGCAGAAAGTGGGGAATCACTGAAGCTTTCTTT.

The chain recombines TRBV5-1 with TRBJ1-4; D perhaps matches TRBD1 (5 bases). Trimming took off 0 bases at V and 5 bases at J, with 8 bases between the two ends. The germline gives CDR1 SGHRS, CDR2 YFSETQ. This CDR3 region has 14 residues. CDR3 sequence reads: CASSLGGVNEKLFF. CDR3 bases: TGCGCCAGCAGCTTGGGGGGCGTGAATGAAAAACTGTTTTTT.

The rearrangement links TRBV5-1 to TRBJ2-7; 8 bases are shared with TRBD2. V shed 1 base, J shed 0 bases, and the junction held 9 bases outside the gene matches. The CDR3 covers 17 residues. CDR1 is SGHRS, CDR2 YFSETQ, per germline. The CDR3 protein is CASSLQSGGLSSYEQYF. CDR3 sequence (DNA): TGCGCCAGCAGCTTGCAAAGCGGGGGTTTAAGCTCCTACGAGCAGTACTTC.

The chain carries TRBV7-7 and TRBJ2-5; 7 bases align to TRBD1. CDR1 SSHAT and CDR2 FNYEAQ come from the germline V gene (reference sequence). After removal of 6 bases from V and 5 bases from J, the junction contained 6 bases not matched to a gene. There are 13 residues in the CDR3. This chain's CDR3 is CASSSDRDETQYF. In nucleotides, the CDR3 is TGTGCCAGCAGTTCCGACAGGGACGAGACCCAGTACTTC.

The chain links TRBV10-2 to TRBJ2-2, with TRBD2 identical over 10 bases. The J segment lost 7 bases and the V segment lost 8 bases, leaving 10 bases of the junction unmatched. Germline lookup yields CDR1 WSHSY and CDR2 SAAADI. This CDR3 is 15 amino acids long. CDR3 loop: CASSASGGSNGELFF. The DNA of the CDR3 is TGCGCCAGCTCCGCTAGCGGGGGAAGTAACGGGGAGCTGTTTTTT.

This chain links TRBV7-3 with TRBJ2-6; 7 bases are shared with TRBD1. V lost 3 bases, J lost 0 bases, and 8 bases stayed unmatched. CDR3 size: 18 residues. Germline assignment: CDR1 SGHTA and CDR2 FQGTGA. CDR3 region: CASSFRQGSSSGANVLTF. The CDR3 DNA reads as TGTGCCAGCAGCTTTCGACAGGGTTCCAGCTCTGGGGCCAACGTCCTGACTTTC.

The chain couples TRBV10-3 to TRBJ1-5, with TRBD1 matching over 9 bases. Per the germline V gene, CDR1 is ENHRY and CDR2 is SYGVKD. Trimming removed 0 bases from V and 6 bases from J; junction bases left unmatched: 3. This CDR3 comprises 15 residues. CDR3 in DNA: TGTGCCATCAGTGAGTCTACAGGGGGCGGTCAGCCCCAGCATTTT. This translates into CAISESTGGGQPQHF.

The chain couples TRBV29-1 to TRBJ2-3, with TRBD1 matching over 7 bases. Trimming cost V 4 bases and J 0 bases; bases outside gene matches: 4. CDR1 and CDR2 from the germline V gene are SQVTM and ANQGSEA. This CDR3 spans 14 amino acids. CDR3 DNA sequence: TGCAGCGTTGGGGGACAGTTTAGCACAGATACGCAGTATTTT. Translating gives CSVGGQFSTDTQYF.

The chain couples TRBV4-1 to TRBJ1-4; D might be TRBD1 (5 bases). Germline CDR1 MGHRA, CDR2 YSYEKL. The CDR3 is 14 amino acids. Trimming removed 1 base at V and 6 bases at J, with 9 bases between. Written as DNA, the CDR3 is TGCGCCAGCAGCCAAGTGGGGGGGTATGAAAAACTGTTTTTT. It yields the protein CASSQVGGYEKLFF.

The chain combines TRBV5-5 with TRBJ2-5; D possibly corresponds to TRBD2 (7 bases). Between the trimmed V and J ends, which lost 0 bases and 5 bases, there was a span of 17 bases. The CDR3 consists of 16 residues. Germline V gives CDR1 SGHKS, CDR2 YYEKEE (reference sequence). The CDR3 protein is CASSLVAAGADETQYF. The CDR3 DNA reads as TGTGCCAGCAGCTTGGTAGCGGCGGGGGCGGACGAGACCCAGTACTTC.

This sequence joins TRBV7-3 and TRBJ2-3; possible D gene TRBD2, 7 bases. CDR1 and CDR2 from the germline V gene are SGHTA and FQGTGA. The CDR3 spans 17 residues. The V gene lost 0 bases and the J gene lost 6 bases, with 19 bases spanning the gap. The CDR3 region is CASSLTYNGGPTDTQYF. CDR3 coding DNA: TGTGCCAGCAGCTTAACGTATAACGGGGGGCCCACGGATACGCAGTATTTT.

The chain has TRBV30 and TRBJ1-2, with TRBD1 matching over 7 bases. Trimming cost V 0 bases and J 4 bases; bases outside gene matches: 5. The CDR3 is 14 residues long. CDR1 and CDR2 from the germline V gene are GTSNPN and SVGIG (reference sequence). The CDR3 region is CAWSVGGQLYGYTF. The DNA of the CDR3 is TGTGCCTGGAGTGTCGGGGGACAGCTCTATGGCTACACCTTC.

V gene TRBV5-4 combines with J gene TRBJ1-6, with D possibly TRBD1 on 6 matching bases. Germline loops: CDR1 SGHNT, CDR2 YYREEE (reference sequence). V was clipped by 4 bases and J by 4 bases, with 12 bases between them. The length of the CDR3 is 15 residues. The CDR3 reads CASSLWTEYNSPLHF. CDR3 DNA sequence: TGTGCCAGCAGCCTATGGACAGAGTATAATTCACCCCTCCACTTT.

V usage is TRBV19 and J usage is TRBJ2-7; 9 bases line up with TRBD1. Per the germline V gene, CDR1 is LNHDA and CDR2 is SQIVND (reference sequence). With V trimmed by 4 bases and J by 6 bases, 7 bases remained unmatched. This CDR3 comprises 14 residues. In nucleotides, the CDR3 is TGTGCCAGTAGTACCCGGGACAGGGAGGGCGAGCAGTACTTC. It codes for CASSTRDREGEQYF.

V usage is TRBV3-1 (or the pseudogene TRBV3-2) and J usage is TRBJ2-2; D gene uncertain. Germline values: CDR1 LGHDT, CDR2 YNNKEL (reference sequence). CDR3 size: 16 residues. The V end was cut by 3 bases, the J end by 0 bases, with 11 bases between. The CDR3 is CASSQRTDANTGELFF. Written as DNA, the CDR3 is TGTGCCAGCAGCCAGAGGACGGATGCGAACACCGGGGAGCTGTTTTTT.

This clone was picked up a small number of times. V and J are TRBV5-6 and TRBJ2-6; D unclear. The CDR3 length is 16 residues. Per germline, CDR1 SGHDT and CDR2 YYEEEE. V gave up 1 base and J gave up 2 bases, with 10 bases separating them. The CDR3 bases are TGTGCCAGCAGCTTGTTAGGTCCAGCTGGGGCCAACGTCCTGACTTTC. This sequence encodes CASSLLGPAGANVLTF.

This rearrangement joins TRBV4-1 to TRBJ2-7; the D is unclear. The CDR3 extends over 16 amino acids. Between the trimmed V and J ends, which lost 0 bases and 3 bases, there was a span of 15 bases. Germline V gene sequence: CDR1 MGHRA, CDR2 YSYEKL. The chain's CDR3 is CASSQDYGTALYEQYF. The CDR3 bases are TGCGCCAGCAGCCAAGACTACGGTACAGCCCTCTACGAGCAGTACTTC.

This clone has more than one count but fewer than ten. The chain has TRBV3-1 (or the pseudogene TRBV3-2) and TRBJ1-3; a possible D gene is TRBD1 (6 bases). The V gene lost 0 bases and the J gene lost 0 bases, with 15 bases spanning the gap. CDR3 length: 18 amino acids. Germline CDR1 reads LGHDT; CDR2 reads YNNKEL (reference sequence). The CDR3 spells CASSQDLPSRGSGNTIYF. DNA of the CDR3: TGTGCCAGCAGCCAAGATCTCCCCTCCAGGGGCTCTGGAAACACCATATATTTT.

The rearrangement uses TRBV15 and TRBJ2-3, with D unclear. The CDR3 sequence is 12 residues long. Per the germline V gene, CDR1 is LNHNV and CDR2 is YYDKDF (reference sequence). V lost 5 bases, J lost 4 bases, and 7 bases lay in between. The CDR3, as DNA: TGTGCCACCAGCTTCCTATCAGATACGCAGTATTTT. Protein product: CATSFLSDTQYF.

In DNA form, the CDR3 reads TGTGCCAGTTGGGACAGGGGGAAATGGGGCACTGAAGCTTTCTTT. Translating it yields CASWDRGKWGTEAFF. This chain joins TRBV19 and TRBJ1-1; 11 nucleotides align to TRBD1. CDR1 and CDR2 (germline): LNHDA, SQIVND (reference sequence). V lost 8 bases, J lost 4 bases, and 9 bases stayed unmatched. The CDR3 consists of 15 residues.

This chain links TRBV3-1 (or the pseudogene TRBV3-2) with TRBJ2-7, with 11 positions matching TRBD1. V shed 4 bases, J shed 6 bases, and the junction held 5 bases outside the gene matches. Germline assignment: CDR1 LGHDT and CDR2 YNNKEL (reference sequence). The CDR3 totals 14 residues. The CDR3 loop is CASSPTGTGGEQYF. For the CDR3, the DNA is TGTGCCAGCAGCCCCACAGGGACAGGGGGCGAGCAGTACTTC.

The rearrangement uses TRBV6-5 and TRBJ2-2, with D perhaps matching TRBD1 (6 bases). The CDR3 consists of 14 residues. Germline lookup yields CDR1 MNHEY and CDR2 SVGAGI. The V gene lost 10 bases and the J gene lost 3 bases, with 15 bases spanning the gap. This CDR3 reads CAIKPGHYTGELFF. CDR3 bases: TGTGCCATCAAACCGGGACACTACACCGGGGAGCTGTTTTTT.

The chain combines TRBV21-1 with TRBJ2-2. TRBV21-1 is noted as a pseudogene. The CDR3 consists of 13 residues. This CDR3 reads CASSRTAAGELFF. The CDR3 DNA follows: TGTGCCAGCAGTCGGACGGCCGCCGGGGAGCTGTTTTTT.

V and J are TRBV6-6 and TRBJ1-6, with D uncertain. The CDR3 is 15 amino acids. The germline V gene encodes CDR1 MNHNY and CDR2 SVGAGI (reference sequence). The V and J ends lost 6 bases and 3 bases respectively, with 12 bases between them. CDR3 DNA sequence: TGTGCCAGCAGCCCCAGTGCTTACTATAATTCACCCCTCCACTTT. Its protein product is CASSPSAYYNSPLHF.

This rearrangement joins TRBV30 to TRBJ1-1; D is possibly TRBD1 (5 bases). The CDR3 length is 17 residues. CDR1 is GTSNPN and CDR2 is SVGIG in the germline V gene (reference sequence). V was cut by 1 base and J by 0 bases, with 18 bases left in between. CDR3 in DNA: TGTGCCTGGAGTGCCCCGGGGCTAGGACGTATGAACACTGAAGCTTTCTTT. Residues: CAWSAPGLGRMNTEAFF.

V usage is TRBV7-3 and J usage is TRBJ2-2; D gene ambiguous. The germline V gene encodes CDR1 SGHTA and CDR2 FQGTGA. The V end lost 3 bases, the J end lost 0 bases, and 14 bases lay between the germline ends. CDR3 length: 17 residues. As DNA, the CDR3 is TGTGCCAGCAGCTTTGGGCCGGTGACAACGAACACCGGGGAGCTGTTTTTT. Translated: CASSFGPVTTNTGELFF. The full variable domain, with the rest looked up from reference TRBV7-3 and TRBJ2-2, is GAGVSQTPSNKVTEKGKYVELRCDPISGHTALYWYRQSLGQGPEFLIYFQGTGAADDSGLPNDRFFAVRPEGSVSTLKIQRTERGDSAVYLCASSFGPVTTNTGELFFGEGSRLTVL.

CDR3 nucleotide sequence: TGTGCCAATCAGATGGACGGAGGTCCCGGGGAGCTGTTTTTT. Residues: CANQMDGGPGELFF. The chain has TRBV2 and TRBJ2-2, with D perhaps matching TRBD2 (5 bases). The CDR3 extends over 14 amino acids. From germline, CDR1 is SNHLY and CDR2 FYNNEI. V gave up 10 bases and J gave up 6 bases, with 18 bases separating them.

The chain carries TRBV4-2 and TRBJ2-5; 7 positions match TRBD1. Germline CDR1 LGHNA, CDR2 YNFKEQ. CDR3 length: 16 residues. Germline trimming cut 0 bases from V and 7 bases from J; bases unmatched to any gene: 11. CDR3 in amino acids: CASSQDGDSDWGTQYF. CDR3 sequence (DNA): TGTGCCAGCAGCCAAGATGGGGACAGCGACTGGGGGACCCAGTACTTC.

CDR3 protein: CASSIEGQAAFPIYF. DNA of the CDR3: TGTGCCAGTAGTATAGAGGGACAAGCCGCCTTCCCCATATATTTT. V and J are TRBV19 and TRBJ1-3; tentative D call: TRBD1 (6 bases). This CDR3 comprises 15 residues. Germline V gives CDR1 LNHDA, CDR2 SQIVND (reference sequence). Trimming left V 0 bases short and J 11 bases short, with 17 bases between.

This clone showed up just once. The chain couples TRBV5-4 to TRBJ1-1, with TRBD1 matching over 8 bases. Germline V lookup: CDR1 SGHNT, CDR2 YYREEE (reference sequence). V lost 3 bases, J lost 5 bases, and 21 bases stayed unmatched. CDR3 length: 19 residues. Here the CDR3 reads CASSSQPGTGPMGGTEAFF. The CDR3 bases are TGTGCCAGCAGCTCACAACCCGGGACAGGTCCGATGGGGGGGACTGAAGCTTTCTTT. Filled out from reference TRBV5-4 and TRBJ1-1, the complete variable domain reads ETGVTQSPTHLIKTRGQQVTLRCSSQSGHNTVSWYQQALGQGPQFIFQYYREEENGRGNFPPRFSGLQFPNYSSELNVNALELDDSALYLCASSSQPGTGPMGGTEAFFGQGTRLTVV.

The chain uses TRBV7-9 and TRBJ2-5; D remains unclear. This CDR3 has 14 amino acids. The germline V gene has CDR1 SEHNR and CDR2 FQNEAQ (reference sequence). Trimming took 2 bases from V and 2 from J, leaving 9 bases between them. CDR3 nucleotides: TGTGCCAGCAGCTTACCCACACTGCAAGAGACCCAGTACTTC. Translation gives CASSLPTLQETQYF.